These 31 T cell receptor beta chains were all obtained from the same sample, sequenced in a study of T cells in Graves' hyperthyroidism and ophthalmopathy. The investigators amplified TCR beta CDR3 regions from RNA transcripts. RT-PCR in the first round (using the HTBI primer set) targeted the TCR CDR3. MiXCR was run by TCRdb on the multiplex PCR reads, yielding one entry per CDR3 protein. The sample has around 450,000 distinct CDR3 sequences; around 14% are singletons. The material sequenced was blood. All receptors derive from a young woman with Graves' hyperthyroidism.

The chain uses TRBV20-1 and TRBJ2-1; D ambiguous. CDR3 length equals 11 residues. Germline assignment: CDR1 DFQATT and CDR2 SNEGSKA (reference sequence). The V and J ends lost 7 bases and 4 bases respectively, with 8 bases between them. Here the CDR3 DNA reads TGCAGTGGCACAGATTACAATGAGCAGTTCTTC. Its protein is CSGTDYNEQFF.

In this sample, this clonotype turned up many times. The chain recombines TRBV7-3 with TRBJ2-2, with TRBD2 matching 10 bases. Losses at the gene ends were 3 bases for V and 1 base for J; bases not matched to a gene: 14. Per the germline V gene, CDR1 is SGHTA and CDR2 is FQGTGA. CDR3 length equals 20 residues. CDR3 sequence (DNA): TGTGCCAGCAGCTTCGGGATTTCTAGCGGGAGAGCGAGGAACACCGGGGAGCTGTTTTTT. Translation: CASSFGISSGRARNTGELFF.

V and J are TRBV19 and TRBJ1-2; TRBD1 agrees at 10 bases. V shed 3 bases, J shed 6 bases, and the junction held 1 base outside the gene matches. Germline CDR1 LNHDA, CDR2 SQIVND (reference sequence). The CDR3 extends over 13 amino acids. This CDR3 reads CASSIGTGDGYTF. The CDR3 nucleotides are TGTGCCAGTAGTATTGGGACAGGGGATGGCTACACCTTC. Filled out from reference TRBV19 and TRBJ1-2, the complete variable domain reads DGGITQSPKYLFRKEGQNVTLSCEQNLNHDAMYWYRQDPGQGLRLIYYSQIVNDFQKGDIAEGYSVSREKKESFPLTVTSAQKNPTAFYLCASSIGTGDGYTFGSGTRLTVV.

This chain links TRBV18 with TRBJ1-1, with D maybe TRBD1 (5 bases). The CDR3 is made up of 14 amino acids. Per the germline V gene, CDR1 is KGHSH and CDR2 is LQKENI. V lost 2 bases, J lost 4 bases, and 11 bases lay in between. CDR3 coding DNA: TGTGCCAGCTCACCAGGGCGAGGGGTCACTGAAGCTTTCTTT. Its translation: CASSPGRGVTEAFF.

This clonotype came up many times. The chain couples TRBV19 to TRBJ2-1; 7 bases fit TRBD2. Germline lookup yields CDR1 LNHDA and CDR2 SQIVND (reference sequence). CDR3 length equals 15 residues. V gave up 7 bases and J gave up 7 bases; unmatched junction bases: 13. CDR3 coding DNA: TGTGCCAGTACCCCAGCGGGAACCTCGAGGAATGAGCAGTTCTTC. This translates into CASTPAGTSRNEQFF.

This clonotype was observed many times. The V and J genes are TRBV2 and TRBJ2-3; no definite D call. V gave up 2 bases and J gave up 2 bases, with 11 bases separating them. There are 15 residues in the CDR3. CDR1 SNHLY and CDR2 FYNNEI come from the germline V gene. The CDR3 DNA reads as TGTGCCAGCAGTGAAAAATCCCGGACCACAGATACGCAGTATTTT. Its translation: CASSEKSRTTDTQYF.

This clonotype was detected many times. The rearrangement joins TRBV4-2 to TRBJ2-7, with D perhaps matching TRBD1 (5 bases). The CDR3 covers 17 residues. CDR1 and CDR2 (germline): LGHNA, YNFKEQ. V was clipped by 4 bases and J by 1 base, with 20 bases between them. Written as DNA, the CDR3 is TGTGCCAGCAGCCGGACCGCCGTGGCAGGGTCATCCTACGAGCAGTACTTC. Protein product: CASSRTAVAGSSYEQYF.

This clonotype showed up many times. The chain uses TRBV2 and TRBJ2-4; no definite D call. Trimming pared 8 bases from V and 0 bases from J, leaving 8 bases between. Germline V lookup: CDR1 SNHLY, CDR2 FYNNEI. The CDR3 covers 13 residues. This CDR3 reads CASRAIAKNIQYF. The CDR3, as DNA: TGTGCCAGCCGGGCGATAGCCAAAAACATTCAGTACTTC.

This clonotype was counted many times. This chain joins TRBV11-2 and TRBJ1-2; D gene uncertain. Germline CDR1 SGHAT, CDR2 FQNNGV. Between the trimmed V and J ends, which lost 3 bases and 3 bases, there was a span of 8 bases. This CDR3 region has 13 residues. This CDR3 is CASSLRLDYGYTF. CDR3 coding DNA: TGTGCCAGCAGCTTGCGCCTTGACTATGGCTACACCTTC.

This clonotype was seen at least ten times. The rearrangement joins TRBV28 to TRBJ1-3; TRBD1 agrees at 9 bases. The V gene's germline CDR1 is MDHEN and CDR2 SYDVKM. V trimming: 8 bases; J trimming: 4 bases; junction bases outside the gene matches: 12. The CDR3 sequence is 16 residues long. The CDR3 region is CASVENRGHRGNTIYF. The CDR3, as DNA: TGTGCCAGCGTTGAGAACAGGGGGCACAGGGGAAACACCATATATTTT.

The chain uses TRBV29-1 and TRBJ2-1; D unclear. The CDR3 contains 12 residues. Per the germline V gene, CDR1 is SQVTM and CDR2 is ANQGSEA. The V gene lost 1 base and the J gene lost 9 bases, with 10 bases spanning the gap. Written as DNA, the CDR3 is TGCAGCGTTGAAGTTTTAGTCAGTGAGCAGTTCTTC. Encoded protein: CSVEVLVSEQFF.

The chain recombines TRBV12-5 with TRBJ2-7; D may be TRBD1 (6 bases). This CDR3 has 13 amino acids. The V end was cut by 5 bases, the J end by 2 bases, with 10 bases between. From germline, CDR1 is LGHNT and CDR2 FRNRAP. The CDR3 spells CASGRRTAYEQYF. CDR3 nucleotides: TGTGCTAGTGGTCGCCGGACAGCCTACGAGCAGTACTTC. The complete variable domain, with remaining parts taken from reference TRBV12-5 and TRBJ2-7, reads DARVTQTPRHKVTEMGQEVTMRCQPILGHNTVFWYRQTMMQGLELLAYFRNRAPLDDSGMPKDRFSAEMPDATLATLKIQPSEPRDSAVYFCASGRRTAYEQYFGPGTRLTVT.

This clonotype was seen a few times. The junction does not match germline at one end; this may be a read error. The genes are TRBV12-3 or TRBV12-4 and TRBJ2-6; D possibly uses TRBD1 or TRBD2 (5 bases each). This CDR3 has 17 residues. Written as DNA, the CDR3 is TGTGCCAGCAGGAGGGACGTACGAAGCTCTGGGGCCAACGTCCTGGCTTTC. Residues: CASRRDVRSSGANVLAF.

This clonotype was observed many times. The chain joins TRBV28 to TRBJ1-2; no reliable D call. Trimming cost V 3 bases and J 6 bases, with 11 bases left between them. There are 13 residues in the CDR3. Per germline, CDR1 MDHEN and CDR2 SYDVKM. The CDR3, as DNA: TGTGCCAGCAGTTTGGGGAGGGTGCATGGCTACACCTTC. Its translation is CASSLGRVHGYTF.

The chain uses TRBV9 and TRBJ1-2; D ambiguous. Germline CDR1 SGDLS, CDR2 YYNGEE. V lost 0 bases, J lost 0 bases, and 9 bases lay in between. The CDR3 extends over 15 amino acids. The CDR3 here is CASSVAVGTNYGYTF. The CDR3 coding sequence is TGTGCCAGCAGCGTAGCTGTGGGGACTAACTATGGCTACACCTTC.

The CDR3 is CASSLDLASGGLSYNEQFF. The CDR3 region has the DNA TGTGCCAGCAGCTTAGATTTGGCTAGCGGGGGTTTGTCCTACAATGAGCAGTTCTTC. V and J are TRBV11-2 and TRBJ2-1; 10 nucleotides line up with TRBD2. J lost 1 base, V lost 0 bases, and 9 bases had no gene match. The CDR3 has 19 amino acids. Germline V gene lookup returns CDR1 SGHAT and CDR2 FQNNGV. Using reference TRBV11-2 and TRBJ2-1 for the parts outside the CDR3, the full variable domain is EAGVAQSPRYKIIEKRQSVAFWCNPISGHATLYWYQQILGQGPKLLIQFQNNGVVDDSQLPKDRFSAERLKGVDSTLKIQPAKLEDSAVYLCASSLDLASGGLSYNEQFFGPGTRLTVL.

This clonotype was seen many times. V is TRBV20-1 and J is TRBJ2-1, with a tentative D call TRBD2 (6 bases). V was shortened by 4 bases and J by 0 bases, with 19 bases between the two germline ends. CDR1 and CDR2 (germline): DFQATT, SNEGSKA (reference sequence). The CDR3 loop spans 17 amino acids. CDR3 DNA sequence: TGCAGTGCTAACTTCGGGAGAGGCCCCAGCTCCTACAATGAGCAGTTCTTC. The encoded protein is CSANFGRGPSSYNEQFF.

This clonotype has ten or more counts. This rearrangement joins TRBV7-2 to TRBJ2-5; 11 bases fit TRBD2. Germline V CDR1 and CDR2: SGHTA, FQGNSA. The J segment lost 5 bases and the V segment lost 3 bases, leaving 8 bases of the junction unmatched. The CDR3 extends over 16 amino acids. The CDR3, as DNA: TGTGCCAGCAGCTTCGTATTAGCGGGGGGGCCGGAGACCCAGTACTTC. It is translated as CASSFVLAGGPETQYF.

In this sample, this clonotype turned up many times. V and J are TRBV28 and TRBJ2-1, with 8 bases that match TRBD2. The V segment lost 7 bases and the J segment 0 bases; nucleotides outside the gene matches: 8. CDR1 is MDHEN, CDR2 SYDVKM, per germline. CDR3 length: 16 residues. The CDR3 sequence: CASITERGSSYNEQFF. As DNA, the CDR3 is TGTGCCAGCATTACCGAGCGGGGGAGCTCCTACAATGAGCAGTTCTTC.

This clonotype occurred many times. The chain carries TRBV19 and TRBJ1-1; maybe TRBD1 (6 bases). V was cut by 5 bases and J by 1 base, with 14 bases left in between. Germline loops: CDR1 LNHDA, CDR2 SQIVND (reference sequence). The CDR3 loop spans 15 amino acids. CDR3: CASSAITGTNTEAFF. In DNA, the CDR3 is TGTGCCAGTAGTGCAATAACAGGGACGAACACTGAAGCTTTCTTT.

The sample holds many counts of this clonotype. The chain carries TRBV7-3 and TRBJ1-2; 7 bases fit TRBD1. Per germline, CDR1 SGHTA and CDR2 FQGTGA. V lost 5 bases and J lost 3; bases outside the gene matches: 9. The CDR3 sequence is 15 residues long. CDR3 sequence: CASSQTGLVDYGYTF. The CDR3 region has the DNA TGTGCCAGCAGCCAGACAGGGCTCGTGGACTATGGCTACACCTTC.

Ten or more counts support this clonotype. This chain uses TRBV27 with TRBJ1-5; D possibly corresponds to TRBD1 (5 bases). V lost 2 bases and J 7 bases, leaving 9 bases between the germline ends. The CDR3 is 13 amino acids. In germline, CDR1 is MNHEY, CDR2 SMNVEV (reference sequence). Written as DNA, the CDR3 is TGTGCCAGCAGTTTAATCCAGGGACAGCCCCAGCATTTT. Encoded protein: CASSLIQGQPQHF.

Comment on this clonotype: This may be a read error, as it is one base from a much larger clone. The chain links TRBV5-1 to TRBJ2-5; 7 nucleotides line up with TRBD2. The CDR3 is 13 residues long. The V gene's germline CDR1 is SGHRS and CDR2 YFSETQ. V lost 5 bases to trimming and J lost 11 bases; unmatched junction nucleotides: 12. The CDR3 nucleotides read TGCGCCAGCAGAAGTGCGGGGGACTCCTTTCAGTACTTC. It yields the protein CASRSAGDSFQYF.

The gene calls are TRBV9 and TRBJ2-1; 9 bases line up with TRBD1. This CDR3 region has 17 residues. The junction had 16 bases not matched to a gene; V was cut back by 4 bases and J by 8 bases. Germline lookup yields CDR1 SGDLS and CDR2 YYNGEE. The CDR3 DNA reads TGTGCCAGCAGCACCAGCCCCCGGGACAGGGTGTTCGATGAGCAGTTCTTC. Translating gives CASSTSPRDRVFDEQFF. The whole variable domain, remainder taken from reference TRBV9 and TRBJ2-1, is DSGVTQTPKHLITATGQRVTLRCSPRSGDLSVYWYQQSLDQGLQFLIQYYNGEERAKGNILERFSAQQFPDLHSELNLSSLELGDSALYFCASSTSPRDRVFDEQFFGPGTRLTVL.

This clonotype was seen many times. V usage is TRBV2 and J usage is TRBJ2-3; possible D gene TRBD1, 5 bases. V lost 6 bases and J 5 bases, leaving 12 bases between the germline ends. Germline V gene sequence: CDR1 SNHLY, CDR2 FYNNEI. The CDR3 is made up of 13 amino acids. The CDR3 coding sequence is TGTGCCAGCAGCTTGACAGAGAGAGATACGCAGTATTTT. Protein sequence: CASSLTERDTQYF.

This chain joins TRBV12-3 or TRBV12-4 and TRBJ2-5, with no clear D. The V end was cut by 1 base, the J end by 4 bases, with 10 bases between. This CDR3 has 14 amino acids. CDR3 sequence: CASSLVGSAETQYF. The CDR3 nucleotides read TGTGCCAGCAGTTTAGTGGGTTCGGCAGAGACCCAGTACTTC.

This clonotype was seen at least ten times. The gene calls are TRBV5-6 and TRBJ2-3; tentatively, D is TRBD1 or TRBD2 (5 bases each). Between the trimmed V and J ends, which lost 4 bases and 7 bases, there was a span of 13 bases. CDR1 is SGHDT and CDR2 is YYEEEE in the germline V gene. The CDR3 is made up of 13 amino acids. The CDR3 is CASSLRGPNTQYF. The CDR3 DNA is TGTGCCAGCAGCCTCCGGGGCCCCAATACGCAGTATTTT.

The CDR3 DNA is TGTGCCAGCAGCCAAGACGGCGGGGGGCGCTTTGGCTACACCTTC. This gives the protein CASSQDGGGRFGYTF. V usage is TRBV7-3 and J usage is TRBJ1-2; TRBD1 might be the D (6 bases). V was pared by 5 bases and J by 7 bases, with 20 bases between. Germline V gene data show CDR1 as SGHTA and CDR2 as FQGTGA. The length of the CDR3 is 15 residues.

This clonotype turned up a few times. The V call is TRBV4-1, the J call TRBJ2-5; D perhaps matches TRBD2 (6 bases). Germline assignment: CDR1 MGHRA and CDR2 YSYEKL. Trimming took 0 bases from V and 5 from J, leaving 13 bases between them. This CDR3 contains 15 residues. This chain's CDR3 is CASSQDKGGTETQYF. The CDR3 DNA sequence: TGCGCCAGCAGCCAAGATAAGGGCGGGACGGAGACCCAGTACTTC.

This clonotype was recorded a few times. The V gene is TRBV29-1, the J gene TRBJ2-1; 7 bases line up with TRBD1. Germline CDR1 reads SQVTM; CDR2 reads ANQGSEA. The CDR3 length is 21 residues. V lost 0 bases and J lost 1; bases outside the gene matches: 21. The CDR3 DNA reads TGCAGCGTTGAAGACTCAACCTCGACAGGGACAAAATCATTTTCCTACAATGAGCAGTTCTTC. This sequence encodes CSVEDSTSTGTKSFSYNEQFF.

This clonotype has a count of ten or more. The chain recombines TRBV2 with TRBJ2-7, with a weak D call TRBD2 (6 bases). CDR3 length: 14 residues. Germline CDR1 and CDR2: SNHLY and FYNNEI. V was clipped by 4 bases and J by 3 bases, with 13 bases between them. The CDR3 here is CASSAGTYFYEQYF. In DNA form, the CDR3 reads TGTGCCAGCAGTGCCGGGACTTATTTCTACGAGCAGTACTTC. The variable domain in full, completed from reference TRBV2 and TRBJ2-7, reads EPEVTQTPSHQVTQMGQEVILRCVPISNHLYFYWYRQILGQKVEFLVSFYNNEISEKSEIFDDQFSVERPDGSNFTLKIRSTKLEDSAMYFCASSAGTYFYEQYFGPGTRLTVT.